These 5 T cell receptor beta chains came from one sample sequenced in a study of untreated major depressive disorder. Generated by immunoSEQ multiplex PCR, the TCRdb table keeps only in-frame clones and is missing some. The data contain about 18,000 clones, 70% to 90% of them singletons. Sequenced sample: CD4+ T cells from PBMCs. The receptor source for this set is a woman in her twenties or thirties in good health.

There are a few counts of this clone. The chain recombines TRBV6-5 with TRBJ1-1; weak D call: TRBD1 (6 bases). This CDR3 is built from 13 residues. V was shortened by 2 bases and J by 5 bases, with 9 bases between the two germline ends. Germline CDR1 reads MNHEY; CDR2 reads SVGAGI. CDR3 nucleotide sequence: TGTGCCAGCAGTTACCAGGGGATGACTGAAGCTTTCTTT. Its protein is CASSYQGMTEAFF.

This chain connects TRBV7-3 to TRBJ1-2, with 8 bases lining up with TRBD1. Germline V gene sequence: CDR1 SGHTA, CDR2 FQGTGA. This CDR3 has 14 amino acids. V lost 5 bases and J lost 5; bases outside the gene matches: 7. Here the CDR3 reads CASSADRGEYGYTF. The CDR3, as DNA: TGTGCCAGCAGCGCCGACAGGGGTGAATATGGCTACACCTTC. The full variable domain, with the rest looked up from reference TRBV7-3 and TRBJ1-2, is GAGVSQTPSNKVTEKGKYVELRCDPISGHTALYWYRQSLGQGPEFLIYFQGTGAADDSGLPNDRFFAVRPEGSVSTLKIQRTERGDSAVYLCASSADRGEYGYTFGSGTRLTVV.

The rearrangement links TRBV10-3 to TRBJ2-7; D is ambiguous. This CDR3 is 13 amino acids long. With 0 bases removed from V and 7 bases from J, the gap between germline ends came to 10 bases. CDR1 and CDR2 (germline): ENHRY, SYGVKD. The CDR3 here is CAISESLPREQYF. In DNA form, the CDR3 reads TGTGCCATCAGTGAGTCGCTCCCACGAGAGCAGTACTTC.

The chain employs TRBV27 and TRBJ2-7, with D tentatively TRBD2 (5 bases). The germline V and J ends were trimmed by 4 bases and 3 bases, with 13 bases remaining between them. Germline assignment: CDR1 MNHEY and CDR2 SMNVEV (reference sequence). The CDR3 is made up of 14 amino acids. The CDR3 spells CASSYRRGYYEQYF. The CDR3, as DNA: TGTGCCAGCAGTTACCGACGGGGATACTACGAGCAGTACTTC.

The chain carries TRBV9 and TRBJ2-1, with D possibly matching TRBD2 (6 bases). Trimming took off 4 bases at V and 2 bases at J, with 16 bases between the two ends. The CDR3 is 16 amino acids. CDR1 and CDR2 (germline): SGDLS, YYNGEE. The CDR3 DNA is TGTGCCAGCAGCTCATCCGGGACTCGAGCCTACAATGAGCAGTTCTTC. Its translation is CASSSSGTRAYNEQFF.